This TCR beta chain was recovered during a study of cytomegalovirus exposure and HLA in healthy donors. Study-level findings and limits: A later analysis found TCR association rates differed by HLA locus, highest for DRB1 and lowest for HLA-C. Among the most significant clusters, several appeared linked to common viral pathogens in a later analysis. It is likely that the observed cluster of highly shared sequence variants was a sequencing artifact.

The PCR made use of 60 Vbeta and 13 Jbeta primers. Profiling relied on immunoSEQ multiplex PCR, and the TCRdb table lists in-frame clones only, not all of them. The profile shows approximately 86,000 clones, about 85% of them singletons. About this clone itself: Its cognate antigen is unknown.

Germline CDR1 MNHNS, CDR2 SASEGT. V lost 3 bases, J lost 0 bases, and 10 bases lay in between. The CDR3 covers 15 residues. The receptor's source is a man in his forties in good health and CMV-seropositive. Sequencing used PBMCs. The chain has TRBV6-1 and TRBJ2-3; possibly TRBD1 for D (7 bases). This chain's CDR3 is CASSEAGGSTDTQYF. The CDR3 DNA reads as TGTGCCAGCAGTGAGGCAGGGGGGAGCACAGATACGCAGTATTTT.